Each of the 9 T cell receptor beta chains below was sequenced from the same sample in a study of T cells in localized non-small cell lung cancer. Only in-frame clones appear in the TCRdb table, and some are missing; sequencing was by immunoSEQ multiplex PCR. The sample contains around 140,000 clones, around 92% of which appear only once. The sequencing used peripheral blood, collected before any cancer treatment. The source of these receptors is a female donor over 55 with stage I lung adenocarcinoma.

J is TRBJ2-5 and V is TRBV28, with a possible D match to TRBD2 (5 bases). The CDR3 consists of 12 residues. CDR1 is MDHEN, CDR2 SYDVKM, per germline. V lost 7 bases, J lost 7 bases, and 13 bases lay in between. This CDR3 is CASTTGLRTQYF. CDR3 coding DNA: TGTGCCAGCACCACCGGACTCAGGACCCAGTACTTC. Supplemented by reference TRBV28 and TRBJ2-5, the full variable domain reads DVKVTQSSRYLVKRTGEKVFLECVQDMDHENMFWYRQDPGLGLRLIYFSYDVKMKEKGDIPEGYSVSREKKERFSLILESASTNQTSMYLCASTTGLRTQYFGPGTRLLVL.

CDR3 residues: CSVRGGTTNTGELFF. The DNA of the CDR3 is TGCAGCGTTCGCGGAGGGACAACAAACACCGGGGAGCTGTTTTTT. The chain carries TRBV29-1 and TRBJ2-2; D may match TRBD1 or TRBD2 (6 bases each). Germline V gene data show CDR1 as SQVTM and CDR2 as ANQGSEA. V gave up 5 bases and J gave up 2 bases, with 15 bases separating them. This CDR3 has 15 amino acids.

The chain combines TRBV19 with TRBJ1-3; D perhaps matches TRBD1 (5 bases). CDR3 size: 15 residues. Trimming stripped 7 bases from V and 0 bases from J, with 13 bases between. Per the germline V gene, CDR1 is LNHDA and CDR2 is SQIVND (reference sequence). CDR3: CASIRAGDSGNTIYF. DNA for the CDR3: TGTGCCAGTATACGAGCGGGGGACTCTGGAAACACCATATATTTT. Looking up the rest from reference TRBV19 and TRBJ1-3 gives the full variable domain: DGGITQSPKYLFRKEGQNVTLSCEQNLNHDAMYWYRQDPGQGLRLIYYSQIVNDFQKGDIAEGYSVSREKKESFPLTVTSAQKNPTAFYLCASIRAGDSGNTIYFGEGSWLTVV.

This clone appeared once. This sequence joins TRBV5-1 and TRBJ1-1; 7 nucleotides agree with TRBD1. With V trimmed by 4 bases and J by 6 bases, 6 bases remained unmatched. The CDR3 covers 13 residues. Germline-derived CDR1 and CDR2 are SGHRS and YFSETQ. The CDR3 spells CASSLGGQPEAFF. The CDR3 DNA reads TGCGCCAGCAGCCTGGGGGGACAGCCTGAAGCTTTCTTT.

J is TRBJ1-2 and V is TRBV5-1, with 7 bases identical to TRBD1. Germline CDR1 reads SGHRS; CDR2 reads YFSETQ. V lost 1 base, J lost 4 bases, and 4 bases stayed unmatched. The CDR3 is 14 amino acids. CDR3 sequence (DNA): TGCGCCAGCAGCTTGAGGGGGCGTGCCTATGGCTACACCTTC. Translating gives CASSLRGRAYGYTF.

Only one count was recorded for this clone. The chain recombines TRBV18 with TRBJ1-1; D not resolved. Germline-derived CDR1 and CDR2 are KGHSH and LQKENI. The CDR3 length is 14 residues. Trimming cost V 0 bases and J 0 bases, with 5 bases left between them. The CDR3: CASSPPSVNTEAFF. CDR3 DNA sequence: TGTGCCAGCTCACCACCGAGTGTGAACACTGAAGCTTTCTTT.

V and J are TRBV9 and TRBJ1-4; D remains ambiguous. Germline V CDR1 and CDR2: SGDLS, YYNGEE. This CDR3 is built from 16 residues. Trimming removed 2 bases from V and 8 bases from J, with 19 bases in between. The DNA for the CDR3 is TGTGCCAGCAGCGTGGGCAGGACTTCAGGAGGGGAAAAACTGTTTTTT. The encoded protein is CASSVGRTSGGEKLFF. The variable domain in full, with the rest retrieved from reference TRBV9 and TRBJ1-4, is DSGVTQTPKHLITATGQRVTLRCSPRSGDLSVYWYQQSLDQGLQFLIQYYNGEERAKGNILERFSAQQFPDLHSELNLSSLELGDSALYFCASSVGRTSGGEKLFFGSGTQLSVL.

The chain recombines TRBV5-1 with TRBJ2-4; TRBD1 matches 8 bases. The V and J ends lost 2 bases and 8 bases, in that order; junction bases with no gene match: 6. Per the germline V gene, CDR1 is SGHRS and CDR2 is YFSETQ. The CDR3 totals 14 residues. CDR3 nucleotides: TGCGCCAGCAGCTTTGGCGGACAGGGAGACATTCAGTACTTC. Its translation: CASSFGGQGDIQYF.

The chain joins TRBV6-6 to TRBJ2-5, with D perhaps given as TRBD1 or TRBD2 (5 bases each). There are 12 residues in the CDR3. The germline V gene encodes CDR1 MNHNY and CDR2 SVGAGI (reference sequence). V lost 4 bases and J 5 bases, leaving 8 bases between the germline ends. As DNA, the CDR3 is TGTGCCAGCAGTTCCTGGGGGGAGACCCAGTACTTC. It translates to CASSSWGETQYF.